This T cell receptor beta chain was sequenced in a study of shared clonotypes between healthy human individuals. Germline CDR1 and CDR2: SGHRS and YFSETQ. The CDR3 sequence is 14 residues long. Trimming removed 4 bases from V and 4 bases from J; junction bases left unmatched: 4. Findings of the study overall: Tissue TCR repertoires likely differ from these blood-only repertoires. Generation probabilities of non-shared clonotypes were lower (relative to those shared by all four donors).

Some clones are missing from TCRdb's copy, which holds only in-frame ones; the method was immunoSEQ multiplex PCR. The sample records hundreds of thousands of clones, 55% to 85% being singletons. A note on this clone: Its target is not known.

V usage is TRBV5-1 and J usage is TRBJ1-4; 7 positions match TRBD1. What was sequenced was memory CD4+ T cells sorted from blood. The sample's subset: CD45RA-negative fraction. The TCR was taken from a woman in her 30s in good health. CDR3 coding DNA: TGCGCCAGCAGCAAGGGGGCCGTTAATGAAAAACTGTTTTTT. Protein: CASSKGAVNEKLFF.